This TCR beta chain stems from a study of shared clonotypes between healthy human individuals. Study overall: A couple of women and three men aged 18 to 49 made up the donors. Study outcomes and limitations: A handful of donors shared around 5% of their naive CD4 clonotypes.

As to this clone: Its antigen is still unknown.

Clones were read by immunoSEQ multiplex PCR, and TCRdb kept only the in-frame ones, dropping some. This table holds roughly 2,500,000 clones, roughly 93% found once. J lost 4 bases, V lost 0 bases, and 4 bases had no gene match. The CDR3 sequence is 16 residues long. Germline lookup yields CDR1 LNHNV and CDR2 YYDKDF (reference sequence). The specimen sequenced was naive CD4+ T cells from PBMCs. Subset meaning: CD45RA+ positively selected. The chain carries TRBV15 and TRBJ2-1; 9 bases match TRBD2. The TCR originated in a man aged 18 to 30 in good health. Some clones in this sample may be carry-over from other donors' samples. As DNA, the CDR3 is TGTGCCACCAGCAGAGACCGACTAGCGGATTACAATGAGCAGTTCTTC. Translated: CATSRDRLADYNEQFF.